Shown below are 5 T cell receptor beta chains from a single sample sequenced in a study of early T cells in non-severe SARS-CoV-2 infection. TCRdb passed the 5' RACE reads through MiXCR, listing each CDR3 protein once. The data show around 47,000 distinct CDR3 sequences, approximately 10% seen once. The sample was whole blood. Receptor source: an adult who was a healthcare worker with PCR-confirmed SARS-CoV-2 infection or an uninfected control (not recorded which).

There are many counts of this clonotype. This sequence joins TRBV7-8 and TRBJ1-2; D is undetermined. In germline, CDR1 is SGHVS, CDR2 FQNEAQ. CDR3 length: 11 amino acids. V gave up 7 bases and J gave up 4 bases, with 7 bases separating them. CDR3 in DNA: TGTGCCAGCACCCCAGCCTATGGCTACACCTTC. Translating gives CASTPAYGYTF.

This clonotype was seen many times. The chain links TRBV5-1 to TRBJ2-7; the D is unclear. The CDR3 consists of 11 residues. Trimming removed 0 bases at V and 6 bases at J, with 4 bases between. Looked up from germline, CDR1 is SGHRS and CDR2 is YFSETQ. In nucleotides, the CDR3 is TGCGCCAGCAGCTTGGCGACCGAGCAGTACTTC. Its protein is CASSLATEQYF.

This clonotype was seen at least ten times. The chain couples TRBV5-4 to TRBJ2-1, with D possibly matching TRBD2 (6 bases). V was trimmed by 0 bases and J by 1 base, leaving 8 bases between them. In germline, CDR1 is SGHNT, CDR2 YYREEE (reference sequence). The CDR3 has 15 residues. The CDR3 nucleotides read TGTGCCAGCAGCTTGGATGCGGGATCCTACAATGAGCAGTTCTTC. This codes for CASSLDAGSYNEQFF.

This clonotype was found a few times. The V call is TRBV7-2, the J call TRBJ1-1; no clear D. This CDR3 region has 14 residues. Germline assignment: CDR1 SGHTA and CDR2 FQGNSA. V was clipped by 3 bases and J by 0 bases, with 8 bases between them. The CDR3 nucleotides are TGTGCCAGCAGCTTTTCACGATTGAACACTGAAGCTTTCTTT. It is translated as CASSFSRLNTEAFF.

Written as DNA, the CDR3 is TGTGCCAGCAGCCACTCCGGGACAGGCGCTCGGTATGGCTACACCTTC. Protein sequence: CASSHSGTGARYGYTF. This chain links TRBV3-1 with TRBJ1-2, with TRBD1 matching over 8 bases. CDR3 size: 16 residues. Germline trimming cut 3 bases from V and 5 bases from J; bases unmatched to any gene: 11. The germline V gene encodes CDR1 LGHDT and CDR2 YNNKEL (reference sequence).